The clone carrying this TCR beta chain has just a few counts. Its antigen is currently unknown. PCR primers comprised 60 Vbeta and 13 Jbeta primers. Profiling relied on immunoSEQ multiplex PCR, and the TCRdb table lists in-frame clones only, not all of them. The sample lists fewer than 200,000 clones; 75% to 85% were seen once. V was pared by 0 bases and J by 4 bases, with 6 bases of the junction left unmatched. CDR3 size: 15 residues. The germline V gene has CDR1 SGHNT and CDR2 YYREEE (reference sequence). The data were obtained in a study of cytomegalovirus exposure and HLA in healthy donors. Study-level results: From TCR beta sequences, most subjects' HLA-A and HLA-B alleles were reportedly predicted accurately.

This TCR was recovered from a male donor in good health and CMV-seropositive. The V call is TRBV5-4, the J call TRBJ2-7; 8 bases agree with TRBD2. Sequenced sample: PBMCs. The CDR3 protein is CASSLEVAGPYEQYF. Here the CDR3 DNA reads TGTGCCAGCAGCTTGGAAGTAGCGGGGCCTTACGAGCAGTACTTC. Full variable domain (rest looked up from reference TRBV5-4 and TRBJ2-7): ETGVTQSPTHLIKTRGQQVTLRCSSQSGHNTVSWYQQALGQGPQFIFQYYREEENGRGNFPPRFSGLQFPNYSSELNVNALELDDSALYLCASSLEVAGPYEQYFGPGTRLTVT.